The 18 T cell receptor beta chains below all came from one sample that was sequenced in a study of blood T cell repertoires in COVID-19. Generated by immunoSEQ multiplex PCR, the TCRdb table keeps only in-frame clones and is missing some. The table records approximately 500,000 clones, around 85% of them present only once. Sample: peripheral blood. The source of these receptors is a human donor in a cohort sampled during active COVID-19.

The V and J genes are TRBV19 and TRBJ2-7, with no clear D. CDR3 length: 13 amino acids. With 3 bases removed from V and 5 bases from J, the gap between germline ends came to 11 bases. Germline V gene sequence: CDR1 LNHDA, CDR2 SQIVND (reference sequence). The CDR3 spells CASSIRPGNEQYF. CDR3 sequence (DNA): TGTGCCAGTAGTATCCGCCCAGGCAACGAGCAGTACTTC.

The table lists this clone with a few counts. In nucleotides, the CDR3 is TGTGCCAGCAGTGAAACGGACAGGGCTGGGCAGTACTTC. It codes for CASSETDRAGQYF. The V and J genes are TRBV6-1 and TRBJ2-7, with TRBD1 matching 8 bases. This CDR3 contains 13 residues. Germline-derived CDR1 and CDR2 are MNHNS and SASEGT. Germline trimming cut 2 bases from V and 9 bases from J; bases unmatched to any gene: 6.

In this sample, this clone turned up once. The chain employs TRBV1 and TRBJ2-7; the DNA was not compared with TRBD1, the D call given in the table. TRBV1 counts as a pseudogene. The CDR3 spans 15 residues. Here the CDR3 reads CTSSQVPRDTYEQYF. In DNA form, the CDR3 reads TGCACCAGCAGCCAAGTCCCCCGGGACACCTACGAGCAGTACTTC.

The gene calls are TRBV27 and TRBJ1-2; 9 bases are a match to TRBD1. Germline trimming cut 6 bases from V and 4 bases from J; bases unmatched to any gene: 3. CDR3 length: 13 residues. Looked up from germline, CDR1 is MNHEY and CDR2 is SMNVEV (reference sequence). The chain's CDR3 is CASRGTGTYGYTF. The CDR3 DNA reads TGTGCCAGCAGAGGGACAGGGACCTATGGCTACACCTTC.

The chain couples TRBV24-1 to TRBJ1-1; D may be TRBD1 (5 bases). The V end lost 2 bases, the J end lost 5 bases, and 8 bases lay between the germline ends. The CDR3 length is 13 residues. The germline V gene encodes CDR1 KGHDR and CDR2 SFDVKD. The CDR3 sequence: CATSDSSGTEAFF. CDR3 bases: TGTGCCACCAGTGATTCCTCAGGGACTGAAGCTTTCTTT.

This chain joins TRBV18 and TRBJ1-2; D possibly corresponds to TRBD1 (5 bases). The CDR3 contains 13 residues. Germline assignment: CDR1 KGHSH and CDR2 LQKENI. V was clipped by 2 bases and J by 6 bases, with 10 bases between them. In nucleotides, the CDR3 is TGTGCCAGCTCACCATCCTGGGGGGATGGCTACACCTTC. This gives the protein CASSPSWGDGYTF.

J is TRBJ1-1 and V is TRBV27; D is perhaps TRBD1 (5 bases). CDR1 and CDR2 from the germline V gene are MNHEY and SMNVEV (reference sequence). V was cut by 6 bases and J by 10 bases, with 21 bases left in between. CDR3 length equals 14 residues. The CDR3 spells CASSLGGVGGRAFF. Written as DNA, the CDR3 is TGTGCCAGCAGCCTGGGAGGGGTCGGAGGTAGAGCTTTCTTT.

The chain couples TRBV6-1 to TRBJ2-7, with D unclear. Germline CDR1 MNHNS, CDR2 SASEGT. V was trimmed by 0 bases and J by 3 bases, leaving 6 bases between them. The CDR3 extends over 13 amino acids. CDR3 bases: TGTGCCAGCAGTGAAGCCCACAGCTACGAGCAGTACTTC. It codes for CASSEAHSYEQYF.

This sequence joins TRBV7-2 and TRBJ2-5; 7 nucleotides match TRBD1. V trimming: 1 base; J trimming: 4 bases; junction bases outside the gene matches: 9. The CDR3 contains 16 residues. Per germline, CDR1 SGHTA and CDR2 FQGNSA. The CDR3 DNA reads as TGTGCCAGCAGCTTAGAGGGGACAGTCTTGGTAGAGACCCAGTACTTC. This gives the protein CASSLEGTVLVETQYF.

V and J are TRBV6-5 and TRBJ1-5; perhaps TRBD1 as D (5 bases). From germline, CDR1 is MNHEY and CDR2 SVGAGI. The CDR3 is 15 amino acids. The V end was cut by 6 bases, the J end by 4 bases, with 16 bases between. The CDR3 DNA is TGTGCCAGCAGGGAGGGACGTCAGGGAAATCAGCCCCAGCATTTT. Translation: CASREGRQGNQPQHF.

This clone was observed a few times. The chain recombines TRBV5-4 with TRBJ2-7, with TRBD1 matching 9 bases. J was trimmed by 1 base and V by 4 bases; bases with no gene match: 9. From germline, CDR1 is SGHNT and CDR2 YYREEE (reference sequence). The CDR3 is 16 residues long. The CDR3 nucleotides are TGTGCCAGCAGCCTGAGAAGACAGGGGGATTCCTACGAGCAGTACTTC. It yields the protein CASSLRRQGDSYEQYF.

The chain combines TRBV6-2 or TRBV6-3 with TRBJ2-2; D is perhaps TRBD1 (6 bases). Trimming pared 2 bases from V and 4 bases from J, leaving 17 bases between. The CDR3 length is 17 residues. Germline values: CDR1 MNHEY, CDR2 SVGEGT. Here the CDR3 DNA reads TGTGCCAGCAGTTACCGGAACGTTGAAGGGGGCACCGGGGAGCTGTTTTTT. It is translated as CASSYRNVEGGTGELFF.

This sequence joins TRBV15 and TRBJ2-1; 8 nucleotides agree with TRBD2. The CDR3 length is 15 residues. The germline CDR1 and CDR2 sequences are LNHNV and YYDKDF (reference sequence). The V and J ends lost 0 bases and 8 bases, in that order; junction bases with no gene match: 6. CDR3: CATSREREGLYEQFF. In nucleotides, the CDR3 is TGTGCCACCAGCAGAGAACGGGAGGGCCTATATGAGCAGTTCTTC.

The chain's CDR3 is CATPGGELFF. CDR3 coding DNA: TGCGCCACTCCGGGTGGGGAGCTGTTTTTT. V gene TRBV10-1 combines with J gene TRBJ2-2; no definite D call. The CDR3 is 10 residues long. The germline CDR1 and CDR2 sequences are WNHNN and SYGVQD (reference sequence). V lost 10 bases, J lost 8 bases, and 8 bases lay in between.

The chain carries TRBV11-3 and TRBJ1-1, with D maybe TRBD1 (5 bases). The ends were cut back, 1 base at V and 1 base at J, with 7 bases in the middle. Germline V gives CDR1 SGHNT, CDR2 YENEEA. The CDR3 is 14 amino acids. CDR3 amino acids: CASSLGQGNTEAFF. CDR3 coding DNA: TGTGCCAGCAGCTTAGGTCAGGGGAACACTGAAGCTTTCTTT.

This sequence joins TRBV11-2 and TRBJ1-4, with TRBD1 matching 9 bases. The CDR3 runs 17 residues. Trimming cost V 3 bases and J 0 bases; bases outside gene matches: 5. The germline CDR1 and CDR2 sequences are SGHAT and FQNNGV. CDR3 sequence (DNA): TGTGCCAGCAGCTTGGACAGGGGTTGGACAACTAATGAAAAACTGTTTTTT. The encoded protein is CASSLDRGWTTNEKLFF.

The gene calls are TRBV4-1 and TRBJ1-1, with TRBD1 as a possible D gene (5 bases). From germline, CDR1 is MGHRA and CDR2 YSYEKL. CDR3 length equals 15 residues. V was shortened by 1 base and J by 3 bases, with 12 bases between the two germline ends. Here the CDR3 DNA reads TGCGCCAGCAGCCAAGCAGGGCTTAGAGACACTGAAGCTTTCTTT. Its protein is CASSQAGLRDTEAFF.

This clone showed up just a few times. The rearrangement joins TRBV7-9 to TRBJ2-5, with 7 bases fitting TRBD2. The CDR3 covers 11 residues. With 11 bases clipped from V and 5 bases from J, the junction kept 5 bases outside the gene matches. Per the germline V gene, CDR1 is SEHNR and CDR2 is FQNEAQ (reference sequence). CDR3 coding DNA: TGTGCCGGGAGGGAGGGGGAGACCCAGTACTTC. Translated, it gives CAGREGETQYF.